The 26 T cell receptor beta chains listed next were all sequenced from one sample in a study of beta chain features in type 1 diabetes. Notes on the study in general: In every one of the four CD4+ subsets, TCRB CDR3s were moderately but significantly shorter in Type 1 diabetes patients.

Reverse transcribing all isolated RNA meant expressed TCRB transcripts were sequenced. Assay: immunoSEQ multiplex PCR; the TCRdb copy retains only in-frame clones and omits some. The table records about 740,000 clones, roughly 13% of them present only once. These receptors lack a known antigen. The sequencing sample was made of naive CD4+ T cells from blood. The receptors were gathered from a man aged 18 to 35 with type 1 diabetes.

This rearrangement joins TRBV5-6 to TRBJ1-1, with no clear D. The CDR3 has 12 residues. V was clipped by 4 bases and J by 5 bases, with 9 bases between them. Germline CDR1 reads SGHDT; CDR2 reads YYEEEE. This CDR3 reads CASSTRGTEAFF. The CDR3 DNA is TGTGCCAGCAGCACCCGAGGGACTGAAGCTTTCTTT.

This clone turned up a few times. Distinct nucleotide sequences in the sample also encode this CDR3. This chain uses TRBV30 with TRBJ1-2, with D hard to call. Trimming shortened V by 4 bases and J by 2 bases, and 5 bases separated the two germline ends. Germline V gene data show CDR1 as GTSNPN and CDR2 as SVGIG (reference sequence). The CDR3 totals 11 residues. CDR3 in amino acids: CAWTANYGYTF. CDR3 nucleotides: TGTGCCTGGACTGCGAACTATGGCTACACCTTC.

The chain carries TRBV7-8 and TRBJ2-5; 10 bases are shared with TRBD1. Trimming removed 3 bases from V and 5 bases from J; junction bases left unmatched: 3. Per the germline V gene, CDR1 is SGHVS and CDR2 is FQNEAQ. The CDR3 is made up of 14 amino acids. CDR3 nucleotide sequence: TGTGCCAGCAGCTTCGGGACAGGGGTGGAGACCCAGTACTTC. Protein product: CASSFGTGVETQYF.

The V call is TRBV30, the J call TRBJ1-2; D uncertain. Germline loops: CDR1 GTSNPN, CDR2 SVGIG (reference sequence). The CDR3 has 14 residues. V was trimmed by 3 bases and J by 0 bases, leaving 11 bases between them. The CDR3 is CAWRAGWPNYGYTF. Written as DNA, the CDR3 is TGTGCCTGGAGAGCCGGATGGCCTAACTATGGCTACACCTTC.

As to this clone: Other DNA sequences from this sample encode an identical CDR3 as well. The chain joins TRBV30 to TRBJ1-2; TRBD1 matches 12 bases. The length of the CDR3 is 11 residues. V dropped 5 bases and J dropped 8; count of bases not matched to a gene: 0. Germline V CDR1 and CDR2: GTSNPN, SVGIG (reference sequence). DNA for the CDR3: TGTGCCTGGGGGACAGGGGGCGGCTACACCTTC. Encoded protein: CAWGTGGGYTF.

The chain is built from TRBV7-8 and TRBJ2-5, with a tentative D call TRBD2 (6 bases). Germline V lookup: CDR1 SGHVS, CDR2 FQNEAQ. V dropped 5 bases and J dropped 2 bases, with 12 bases sitting between them. The CDR3 runs 14 residues. CDR3 sequence (DNA): TGTGCCAGCAGCCCTAATAGCGGACAAGAGACCCAGTACTTC. Protein product: CASSPNSGQETQYF. Full variable domain (outside the CDR3, taken from reference TRBV7-8 and TRBJ2-5): GAGVSQSPRYKVAKRGQDVALRCDPISGHVSLFWYQQALGQGPEFLTYFQNEAQLDKSGLPSDRFFAERPEGSVSTLKIQRTQQEDSAVYLCASSPNSGQETQYFGPGTRLLVL.

This clone was found a few times. J is TRBJ2-5 and V is TRBV9; 10 nucleotides match TRBD1. The germline CDR1 and CDR2 sequences are SGDLS and YYNGEE. Germline trimming cut 2 bases from V and 2 bases from J; bases unmatched to any gene: 0. The CDR3 is 14 amino acids. CDR3 nucleotide sequence: TGTGCCAGCAGCGTGGACAGGGGGCAAGAGACCCAGTACTTC. Its protein is CASSVDRGQETQYF.

This clone showed up just a few times. The chain employs TRBV29-1 and TRBJ1-6, with D perhaps matching TRBD1 (5 bases). Per germline, CDR1 SQVTM and CDR2 ANQGSEA. V lost 4 bases and J lost 8, with 12 bases in between. The length of the CDR3 is 13 residues. CDR3 sequence: CSVGQGLDSPLHF. CDR3 sequence (DNA): TGCAGCGTTGGGCAGGGTTTGGATTCACCCCTCCACTTT.

The chain links TRBV7-2 to TRBJ2-1; tentative D call: TRBD2 (5 bases). The CDR3 extends over 14 amino acids. V lost 3 bases and J lost 6, with 12 bases in between. Germline assignment: CDR1 SGHTA and CDR2 FQGNSA. CDR3 region: CASSFDGNPNEQFF. The CDR3 DNA reads as TGTGCCAGCAGCTTCGACGGGAACCCCAATGAGCAGTTCTTC.

This clone was observed a few times. The chain combines TRBV5-1 with TRBJ2-2, with D maybe TRBD1 (6 bases). V was cut by 4 bases and J by 1 base, with 11 bases left in between. The CDR3 has 15 residues. CDR1 SGHRS and CDR2 YFSETQ come from the germline V gene. The chain's CDR3 is CASSTGTENTGELFF. The CDR3 nucleotides read TGCGCCAGCAGCACAGGGACGGAGAACACCGGGGAGCTGTTTTTT.

The CDR3 nucleotides read TGTGCCAGCTCACTTTCCATCGACACTGAAGCTTTCTTT. Amino acids: CASSLSIDTEAFF. V usage is TRBV18 and J usage is TRBJ1-1; D not certain. V dropped 4 bases and J dropped 3 bases, with 9 bases sitting between them. CDR1 KGHSH and CDR2 LQKENI come from the germline V gene. The CDR3 is 13 amino acids.

This clone was picked up a small number of times. The chain combines TRBV25-1 with TRBJ2-3; TRBD2 is a possible D gene (6 bases). Germline CDR1 and CDR2: MGHDK and SYGVNS. The CDR3 spans 16 residues. V was pared by 0 bases and J by 0 bases, with 10 bases between. The CDR3 DNA is TGTGCCAGCAGTGAATACCGGGACTCCAGCACAGATACGCAGTATTTT. Its translation is CASSEYRDSSTDTQYF.

The chain is built from TRBV7-9 and TRBJ1-5, with 7 bases matching TRBD1. Trimming cost V 5 bases and J 0 bases; bases outside gene matches: 10. This CDR3 has 17 amino acids. Germline-derived CDR1 and CDR2 are SEHNR and FQNEAQ (reference sequence). CDR3 DNA: TGTGCCAGCAGCACGGGACAGTCCGATTATAGCAATCAGCCCCAGCATTTT. Translated: CASSTGQSDYSNQPQHF.

A remark on this clone: Other nucleotide sequences in the sample specify the same CDR3. The V call is TRBV2, the J call TRBJ1-5, with D hard to call. Between the trimmed V and J ends, which lost 6 bases and 0 bases, there was a span of 6 bases. CDR3 length equals 13 residues. CDR1 is SNHLY and CDR2 is FYNNEI in the germline V gene. This CDR3 is CASRRDSNQPQHF. For the CDR3, the DNA is TGTGCCAGCAGACGGGATAGCAATCAGCCCCAGCATTTT.

This clone was seen more than once but under ten times. The gene calls are TRBV7-8 and TRBJ2-4, with D uncertain. The V and J ends lost 0 bases and 7 bases respectively, with 10 bases between them. The germline gives CDR1 SGHVS, CDR2 FQNEAQ. The CDR3 sequence is 14 residues long. CDR3 DNA sequence: TGTGCCAGCAGCTTAGCGACGGTTTTCAACATTCAGTACTTC. Protein product: CASSLATVFNIQYF.

This clone has a single count. The chain uses TRBV4-2 and TRBJ1-2; D is perhaps TRBD1 (6 bases). Trimming cost V 4 bases and J 8 bases, with 26 bases left between them. CDR3 length: 17 residues. The germline gives CDR1 LGHNA, CDR2 YNFKEQ. The CDR3 DNA follows: TGTGCCAGCAGCCCCTCGGCGGACAGCCGGGTTTCTGAGGGCTACACCTTC. Translating it yields CASSPSADSRVSEGYTF.

This clone was recorded a few times. V and J are TRBV19 and TRBJ2-5; D unclear. This CDR3 is 13 amino acids long. V dropped 5 bases and J dropped 2 bases, with 9 bases sitting between them. Germline V CDR1 and CDR2: LNHDA, SQIVND (reference sequence). The chain's CDR3 is CASSRDWQETQYF. The CDR3 region has the DNA TGTGCCAGTAGTCGAGACTGGCAAGAGACCCAGTACTTC.

The genes are TRBV29-1 and TRBJ2-1; 12 bases match TRBD2. V was pared by 6 bases and J by 6 bases, with 3 bases of the junction left unmatched. There are 13 residues in the CDR3. Germline V CDR1 and CDR2: SQVTM, ANQGSEA. CDR3 region: CSVTSGGLNEQFF. In DNA, the CDR3 is TGCAGCGTAACTAGCGGGGGGCTCAATGAGCAGTTCTTC.

Notes on this clone: Mismatch with germline at one junction end may stem from a read error. This chain connects TRBV6-1 to TRBJ2-2; no clear D. Germline V lookup: CDR1 MNHNS, CDR2 SASEGT. This CDR3 has 13 amino acids. The DNA for the CDR3 is TGTGCCATCAGTGAGACCGATACCGGGGAGCTGTTTTTT. This sequence encodes CAISETDTGELFF.

The chain links TRBV28 to TRBJ2-3, with a possible D match to TRBD1 (5 bases). V was pared by 4 bases and J by 6 bases, with 17 bases between. The CDR3 covers 15 residues. Germline CDR1 is MDHEN and CDR2 is SYDVKM. The CDR3 is CASSSSGPRFDTQYF. The CDR3 coding sequence is TGTGCCAGCAGTTCCTCAGGGCCCCGCTTCGATACGCAGTATTTT.

This clone was detected only a few times. The chain carries TRBV28 and TRBJ1-1; no clear D. CDR3 length: 13 residues. Trimming removed 6 bases from V and 1 base from J, with 9 bases in between. Germline values: CDR1 MDHEN, CDR2 SYDVKM. The CDR3 region has the DNA TGTGCCAGCAGCTCCGGATGGAACACTGAAGCTTTCTTT. The encoded protein is CASSSGWNTEAFF. Using reference TRBV28 and TRBJ1-1 for the parts outside the CDR3, the full variable domain is DVKVTQSSRYLVKRTGEKVFLECVQDMDHENMFWYRQDPGLGLRLIYFSYDVKMKEKGDIPEGYSVSREKKERFSLILESASTNQTSMYLCASSSGWNTEAFFGQGTRLTVV.

As for this clone: This CDR3 is also generated by other DNA sequences in the sample. The genes are TRBV30 and TRBJ1-1; D gene unclear. The CDR3 is 13 amino acids. The germline V gene encodes CDR1 GTSNPN and CDR2 SVGIG (reference sequence). V lost 2 bases and J lost 2, with 9 bases in between. The CDR3 here is CAWSPSLNTEAFF. CDR3 DNA: TGTGCCTGGAGTCCCTCTCTAAACACTGAAGCTTTCTTT.

This chain links TRBV28 with TRBJ1-3; D is ambiguous. The CDR3 length is 16 residues. Germline CDR1 reads MDHEN; CDR2 reads SYDVKM. V dropped 6 bases and J dropped 2 bases, with 17 bases sitting between them. The CDR3 reads CASRAGSEQTGNTIYF. In DNA form, the CDR3 reads TGTGCCAGCAGGGCGGGGTCCGAGCAGACTGGAAACACCATATATTTT.

This clone was found a few times. The J gene is TRBJ1-5, the V gene TRBV30, with TRBD1 as a possible D gene (5 bases). V was pared by 1 base and J by 1 base, with 11 bases between. Germline V gene data show CDR1 as GTSNPN and CDR2 as SVGIG (reference sequence). This CDR3 is built from 15 residues. CDR3 DNA sequence: TGTGCCTGGAGTGCCGGGACGTTGAGCAATCAGCCCCAGCATTTT. This gives the protein CAWSAGTLSNQPQHF.

This chain joins TRBV10-3 and TRBJ1-2, with a possible D match to TRBD1 (5 bases). This CDR3 region has 13 residues. V was cut by 0 bases and J by 7 bases, with 9 bases left in between. CDR1 and CDR2 (germline): ENHRY, SYGVKD. The CDR3 spells CAISESGAGGYTF. In nucleotides, the CDR3 is TGTGCCATCAGTGAGTCTGGGGCGGGTGGCTACACCTTC.

This clone showed up just a few times. V is TRBV9 and J is TRBJ2-3; D is perhaps TRBD2 (6 bases). Trimming took 6 bases from V and 2 from J, leaving 19 bases between them. The CDR3 sequence is 16 residues long. Germline V lookup: CDR1 SGDLS, CDR2 YYNGEE. As DNA, the CDR3 is TGTGCCAGCACTCGCTCGGGGGAAATGGACACAGATACGCAGTATTTT. Its protein is CASTRSGEMDTDTQYF.